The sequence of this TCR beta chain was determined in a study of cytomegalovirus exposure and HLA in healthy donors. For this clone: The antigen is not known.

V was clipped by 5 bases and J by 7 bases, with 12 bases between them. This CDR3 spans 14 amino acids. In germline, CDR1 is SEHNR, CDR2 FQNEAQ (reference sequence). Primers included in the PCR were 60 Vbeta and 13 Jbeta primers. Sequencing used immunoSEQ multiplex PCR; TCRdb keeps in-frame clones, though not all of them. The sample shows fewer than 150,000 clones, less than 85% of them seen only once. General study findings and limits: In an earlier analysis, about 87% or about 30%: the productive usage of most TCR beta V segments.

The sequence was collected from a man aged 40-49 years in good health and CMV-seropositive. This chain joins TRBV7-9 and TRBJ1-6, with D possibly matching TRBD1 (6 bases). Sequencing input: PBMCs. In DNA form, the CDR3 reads TGTGCCAGCAGCGGGACACCCAAAAATTCACCCCTCCACTTT. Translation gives CASSGTPKNSPLHF. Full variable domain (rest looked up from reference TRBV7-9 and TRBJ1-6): DTGVSQNPRHKITKRGQNVTFRCDPISEHNRLYWYRQTLGQGPEFLTYFQNEAQLEKSRLLSDRFSAERPKGSFSTLEIQRTEQGDSAMYLCASSGTPKNSPLHFGNGTRLTVT.